In its sample, the clone carrying this TCR beta chain was seen once. Its antigen is undetermined. The sample originates from a study of T cell responses to AZD1222 COVID-19 vaccine. Study context: It was second doses at about 4 or about 12 weeks that were pooled. Findings and caveats of the study: Distributed over spike, vaccine-associated CD4 TCRs predominated at 160-218 and 743-854. Clonal diversity was possibly underestimated, and white British individuals and females predominated among donors. In the spike-specific TCR repertoire, nearly half reportedly target unmutated variant regions.

The repertoire was sequenced with immunoSEQ multiplex PCR; TCRdb's copy has only in-frame clones and lacks some. The sample consists of 90,000 to 150,000 clones, just over 90% of them appearing once. The CDR3 contains 15 residues. The germline V gene encodes CDR1 SGHNT and CDR2 YYREEE (reference sequence). After removal of 1 base from V and 3 bases from J, the junction contained 6 bases not matched to a gene. The TCR comes from an adult in good health. This chain links TRBV5-4 with TRBJ1-1; TRBD1 matches at 7 bases. The source was peripheral blood, collected on day 0 of AZD1222 vaccination. The CDR3 reads CASSLRGLSDTEAFF. CDR3 in DNA: TGTGCCAGCAGCTTGAGGGGGCTTAGTGACACTGAAGCTTTCTTT.